The next 20 T cell receptor beta chains were all read from a single sample in a study of neoadjuvant anti-PD-1 for oral cavity cancer. Clones were read by immunoSEQ multiplex PCR, and TCRdb kept only the in-frame ones, dropping some. The sample shows just under 70,000 clones, around 83% of them seen only once. Time point given: after neoadjuvant nivolumab, at surgical resection. The source material was PBMCs, sampled after nivolumab (anti-PD-1) treatment. The receptor set was obtained from a person aged 40 to 85 with oral cavity squamous cell carcinoma.

The chain combines TRBV6-5 with TRBJ2-6; D is unclear. Germline lookup yields CDR1 MNHEY and CDR2 SVGAGI. The V gene lost 6 bases and the J gene lost 0 bases, with 6 bases spanning the gap. The CDR3 runs to 14 residues. This CDR3 is CASSRNSGANVLTF. DNA for the CDR3: TGTGCCAGCAGCCGAAACTCTGGGGCCAACGTCCTGACTTTC.

The chain joins TRBV2 to TRBJ1-5; no definite D call. In germline, CDR1 is SNHLY, CDR2 FYNNEI. CDR3 size: 13 residues. The V end was cut by 6 bases, the J end by 7 bases, with 13 bases between. CDR3 in DNA: TGTGCCAGCAGCCTCTTGGGCGGGCAGCCCCAGCATTTT. It codes for CASSLLGGQPQHF.

The gene calls are TRBV10-3 and TRBJ2-5, with a weak D call TRBD1 (5 bases). CDR1 and CDR2 from the germline V gene are ENHRY and SYGVKD. Trimming shortened V by 3 bases and J by 5 bases, and 10 bases separated the two germline ends. This CDR3 is built from 13 residues. The CDR3 bases are TGTGCCATCAGTGATGACAGAGCTGAGACCCAGTACTTC. Its translation is CAISDDRAETQYF.

The chain is built from TRBV10-2 and TRBJ1-5; D possibly corresponds to TRBD1 (6 bases). Germline V gives CDR1 WSHSY, CDR2 SAAADI. Trimming removed 8 bases at V and 0 bases at J, with 32 bases between. The length of the CDR3 is 21 residues. This CDR3 is CASALNPSTNRQGLSNQPQHF. The CDR3 coding sequence is TGCGCCAGCGCCCTCAACCCCTCCACCAACCGCCAGGGGCTTAGCAATCAGCCCCAGCATTTT.

V and J are TRBV11-3 and TRBJ2-1, with TRBD1 as a possible D gene (6 bases). The V end was cut by 5 bases, the J end by 1 base, with 15 bases between. The CDR3 loop spans 16 amino acids. CDR1 and CDR2 from the germline V gene are SGHNT and YENEEA. CDR3 loop: CASSPTTGSSYNEQFF. The CDR3 DNA reads TGTGCCAGCAGCCCGACAACAGGGTCTTCCTACAATGAGCAGTTCTTC.

The V and J genes are TRBV6-5 and TRBJ1-2, with D perhaps matching TRBD1 (5 bases). This CDR3 spans 14 amino acids. Trimming took off 2 bases at V and 7 bases at J, with 14 bases between the two ends. CDR1 MNHEY and CDR2 SVGAGI come from the germline V gene. The CDR3 sequence is CASSYGAGQGGYTF. CDR3 bases: TGTGCCAGCAGTTACGGGGCAGGGCAGGGTGGCTACACCTTC.

V usage is TRBV19 and J usage is TRBJ2-3; either TRBD1 or TRBD2 may supply D (5 bases each). The germline gives CDR1 LNHDA, CDR2 SQIVND (reference sequence). The CDR3 has 12 amino acids. V lost 3 bases and J lost 6, with 7 bases in between. CDR3 amino acids: CASSMGRDTQYF. The CDR3 DNA reads as TGTGCCAGTAGTATGGGACGCGATACGCAGTATTTT.

The chain is built from TRBV11-2 and TRBJ2-5; TRBD2 matches 8 bases. The CDR3 contains 13 residues. J was trimmed by 5 bases and V by 4 bases; bases with no gene match: 3. Germline CDR1 SGHAT, CDR2 FQNNGV. The CDR3 spells CASSSQRGETQYF. Here the CDR3 DNA reads TGTGCCAGCAGCTCCCAGCGGGGGGAGACCCAGTACTTC. The complete variable domain, with remaining parts taken from reference TRBV11-2 and TRBJ2-5, reads EAGVAQSPRYKIIEKRQSVAFWCNPISGHATLYWYQQILGQGPKLLIQFQNNGVVDDSQLPKDRFSAERLKGVDSTLKIQPAKLEDSAVYLCASSSQRGETQYFGPGTRLLVL.

This chain connects TRBV7-2 to TRBJ1-1; D possibly corresponds to TRBD1 (5 bases). This CDR3 is built from 15 residues. Germline V gives CDR1 SGHTA, CDR2 FQGNSA. The V end lost 4 bases, the J end lost 0 bases, and 12 bases lay between the germline ends. The DNA for the CDR3 is TGTGCCAGCAGCTCCAACCCGACAGTGAACACTGAAGCTTTCTTT. Its protein product is CASSSNPTVNTEAFF.

The chain is built from TRBV5-6 and TRBJ2-2; 8 nucleotides match TRBD2. The junction had 4 bases not matched to a gene; V was cut back by 3 bases and J by 6 bases. Per germline, CDR1 SGHDT and CDR2 YYEEEE. The CDR3 length is 14 residues. CDR3 residues: CASSSSSGAGELFF. The CDR3 DNA reads TGTGCCAGCAGCTCCAGTAGCGGGGCCGGGGAGCTGTTTTTT.

This clone was seen a few times. This chain joins TRBV6-5 and TRBJ1-4, with D unresolved. V gave up 6 bases and J gave up 10 bases, with 21 bases separating them. This CDR3 has 15 amino acids. Germline V CDR1 and CDR2: MNHEY, SVGAGI. The CDR3 reads CASRQDTSVGRKLFF. In DNA, the CDR3 is TGTGCCAGCAGACAAGATACTAGCGTCGGCCGAAAACTGTTTTTT.

This chain connects TRBV9 to TRBJ1-1; D remains unclear. CDR3 length: 15 residues. CDR1 and CDR2 from the germline V gene are SGDLS and YYNGEE. Trimming shortened V by 4 bases and J by 1 base, and 14 bases separated the two germline ends. Here the CDR3 DNA reads TGTGCCAGCAGCCCGAGGGCCTTAACGAACACTGAAGCTTTCTTT. This encodes CASSPRALTNTEAFF.

The chain has TRBV29-1 and TRBJ2-5; D is possibly TRBD1 (6 bases). The CDR3 runs 12 residues. Germline CDR1 is SQVTM and CDR2 is ANQGSEA. V dropped 3 bases and J dropped 5 bases, with 10 bases sitting between them. CDR3 in amino acids: CSVDRGGETQYF. In DNA, the CDR3 is TGCAGCGTTGACAGGGGCGGTGAGACCCAGTACTTC.

This clone was counted a few times. V gene TRBV19 combines with J gene TRBJ2-1; TRBD1 matches 8 bases. This CDR3 comprises 14 residues. Trimming cost V 7 bases and J 9 bases; bases outside gene matches: 11. Germline loops: CDR1 LNHDA, CDR2 SQIVND (reference sequence). The DNA for the CDR3 is TGTGCCAGTACCTTTATGGCAGGGGGCAGTGAGCAGTTCTTC. Its translation is CASTFMAGGSEQFF.

This chain links TRBV27 with TRBJ2-7; 13 positions match TRBD2. This CDR3 is 16 amino acids long. Germline CDR1 and CDR2: MNHEY and SMNVEV (reference sequence). The trim removed 5 bases at V and 1 base at J, leaving 5 bases unmatched. The DNA for the CDR3 is TGTGCCAGCAGTATCAGGACTAGCGGGAGATCCTACGAGCAGTACTTC. Protein product: CASSIRTSGRSYEQYF.

Here the CDR3 DNA reads TGTGCCGAGGGCGGGGGGACTTACAATGAGCAGTTCTTC. Residues: CAEGGGTYNEQFF. The chain recombines TRBV30 with TRBJ2-1, with 8 bases lining up with TRBD2. The CDR3 totals 13 residues. CDR1 GTSNPN and CDR2 SVGIG come from the germline V gene (reference sequence). Losses at the gene ends were 8 bases for V and 4 bases for J; bases not matched to a gene: 7.

This sequence joins TRBV7-8 and TRBJ1-5; TRBD1 matches at 9 bases. J lost 2 bases, V lost 1 base, and 9 bases had no gene match. The germline CDR1 and CDR2 sequences are SGHVS and FQNEAQ. The length of the CDR3 is 18 residues. In DNA, the CDR3 is TGTGCCAGCAGCTTAGTACAGGGGGCATGGTCGGGCAATCAGCCCCAGCATTTT. Translation: CASSLVQGAWSGNQPQHF.

V gene TRBV1 combines with J gene TRBJ2-3; the table's D call, TRBD2, was not checked against the DNA. TRBV1 is listed as a pseudogene. The CDR3 has 18 residues. In DNA, the CDR3 is TGCACCAGCAGCCAGTCGGGACTAGCGGGAAGTAAAACAGATACGCAGTATTTT. Translating gives CTSSQSGLAGSKTDTQYF.

The rearrangement links TRBV6-1 to TRBJ1-3, with D unclear. This CDR3 has 13 residues. Trimming took off 3 bases at V and 3 bases at J, with 6 bases between the two ends. The germline CDR1 and CDR2 sequences are MNHNS and SASEGT. CDR3 DNA sequence: TGTGCCAGCAGTGACCGCCTTGGAAACACCATATATTTT. Translating gives CASSDRLGNTIYF.

V usage is TRBV4-2 and J usage is TRBJ2-7, with D possibly matching TRBD2 (7 bases). Trimming took 4 bases from V and 1 from J, leaving 29 bases between them. The CDR3 covers 20 residues. The germline V gene has CDR1 LGHNA and CDR2 YNFKEQ. The CDR3 protein is CASSPRGGRQTGQPSYEQYF. As DNA, the CDR3 is TGTGCCAGCAGCCCGAGGGGGGGGAGACAGACTGGACAGCCATCCTACGAGCAGTACTTC.